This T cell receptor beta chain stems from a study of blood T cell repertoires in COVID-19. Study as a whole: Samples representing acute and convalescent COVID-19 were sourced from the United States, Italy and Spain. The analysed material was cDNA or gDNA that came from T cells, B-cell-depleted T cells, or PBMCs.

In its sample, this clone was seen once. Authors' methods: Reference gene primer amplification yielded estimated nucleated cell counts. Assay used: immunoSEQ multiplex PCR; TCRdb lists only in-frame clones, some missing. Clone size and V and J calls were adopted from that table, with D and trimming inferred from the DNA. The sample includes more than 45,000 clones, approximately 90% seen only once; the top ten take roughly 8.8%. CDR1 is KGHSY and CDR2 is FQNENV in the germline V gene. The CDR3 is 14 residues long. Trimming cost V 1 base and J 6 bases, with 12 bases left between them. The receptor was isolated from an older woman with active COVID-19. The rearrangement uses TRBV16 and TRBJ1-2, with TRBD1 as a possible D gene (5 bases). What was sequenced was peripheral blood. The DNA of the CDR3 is TGTGCCAGCAGCCAATATCAGGGCGGCGATGGCTACACCTTC. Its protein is CASSQYQGGDGYTF.